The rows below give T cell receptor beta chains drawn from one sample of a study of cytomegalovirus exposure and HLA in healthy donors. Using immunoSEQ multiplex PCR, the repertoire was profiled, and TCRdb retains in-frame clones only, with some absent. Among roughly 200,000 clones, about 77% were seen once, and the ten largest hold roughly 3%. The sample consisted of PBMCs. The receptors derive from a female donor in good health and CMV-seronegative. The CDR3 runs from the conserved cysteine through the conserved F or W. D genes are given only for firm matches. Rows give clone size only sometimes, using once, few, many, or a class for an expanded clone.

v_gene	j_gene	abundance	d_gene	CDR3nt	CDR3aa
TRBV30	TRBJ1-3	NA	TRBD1	TGTGCCTGGAAACCGGGACAGATGATCTCTGGAAACACCATATATTTT	CAWKPGQMISGNTIYF
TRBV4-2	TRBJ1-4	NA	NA	TGTGCCAGCAGCCAAGACCACAGTCTCCTGTTTTTT	CASSQDHSLLFF
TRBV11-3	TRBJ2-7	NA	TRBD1	TGTGCCAGCAGCTCGGACAGGGGTGTGCAGTACTTC	CASSSDRGVQYF
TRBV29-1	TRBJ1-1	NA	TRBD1	TGCAGCGCTGGGACAGGGGGGTTGGCGAACACTGAAGCTTTCTTT	CSAGTGGLANTEAFF
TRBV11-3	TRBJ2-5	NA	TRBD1	TGTGCCAGCAGCTTAGAGGGGACAGGGATCGGGGAGACCCAGTACTTC	CASSLEGTGIGETQYF
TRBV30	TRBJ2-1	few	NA	TGTGCCTCTACAGAGTACAATGAGCAGTTCTTC	CASTEYNEQFF
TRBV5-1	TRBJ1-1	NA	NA	TGCGCCAGCAGCTTAACAGCGAACACTGAAGCTTTCTTT	CASSLTANTEAFF
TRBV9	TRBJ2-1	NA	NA	TGTGCCAGCAGCCCCGGGTATGACCATGAGCAGTTCTTC	CASSPGYDHEQFF
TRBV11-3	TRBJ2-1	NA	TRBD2	TGTGCCAGCAGCTTCTCGGGCGGGGGGGAGTACAATGAGCAGTTCTTC	CASSFSGGGEYNEQFF
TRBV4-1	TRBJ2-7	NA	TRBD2	TGCGCCAGCAGCCTAGCGGGAGGCTACGAGCAGTACTTC	CASSLAGGYEQYF
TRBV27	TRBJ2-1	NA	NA	TGTGCCAGCAGTCCCCGACAGACCTCCTACAATGAGCAGTTCTTC	CASSPRQTSYNEQFF
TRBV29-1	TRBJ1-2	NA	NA	TGCAGCGTTGAAGCCAGTTATGGCTACACCTTC	CSVEASYGYTF
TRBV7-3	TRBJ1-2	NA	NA	TGTGCCAGCAGCTTAAATGGAGACGGTTCTAACTATGGCTACACCTTC	CASSLNGDGSNYGYTF
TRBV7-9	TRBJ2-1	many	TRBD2	TGTGCCAGCAGCTCCGGGACTAGCACCTACAATGAGCAGTTCTTC	CASSSGTSTYNEQFF
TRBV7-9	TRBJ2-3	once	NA	TGTGCCAGCAGCTTAAATGTGGGTAGCGGAACAGATACGCAGTATTTT	CASSLNVGSGTDTQYF
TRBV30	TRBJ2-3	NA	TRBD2	TGTGCCTGGGGGGGACTAACTAGCACAGATACGCAGTATTTT	CAWGGLTSTDTQYF
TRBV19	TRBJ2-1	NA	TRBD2	TGTGCCAGTAGTAAGACTAGCGGGAGTCAGTTCTTC	CASSKTSGSQFF
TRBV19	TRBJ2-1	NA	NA	TGTGCCAGTAGTATAGCGGGAGTTACGGCCTACAATGAGCAGTTCTTC	CASSIAGVTAYNEQFF
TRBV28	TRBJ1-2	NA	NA	TGTGCCAGCACTCTGGGGGGAACGGCTAACTATGGCTACACCTTC	CASTLGGTANYGYTF
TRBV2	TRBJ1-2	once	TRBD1	TGTGCCAGCAGGGACAGGGGGCAGGTCTATGGCTACACCTTC	CASRDRGQVYGYTF
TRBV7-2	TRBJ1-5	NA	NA	TGTGCCAGCAGCTTCGAGGGGGATCAGCCCCAGCATTTT	CASSFEGDQPQHF
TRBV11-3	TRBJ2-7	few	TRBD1	TGTGCCAGCAGCTTCTTGGGATATACGCCGGGACAGGGAGGCTACGAGCAGTACTTC	CASSFLGYTPGQGGYEQYF
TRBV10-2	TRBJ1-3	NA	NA	TGCGCCAGCAGTTCCTTGACCCACAGGGACTCTGGAAACACCATATATTTT	CASSSLTHRDSGNTIYF
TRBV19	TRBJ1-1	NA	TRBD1	TGTGCCAGTACCTACAGGGGGCAACGGAACACTGAAGCTTTCTTT	CASTYRGQRNTEAFF
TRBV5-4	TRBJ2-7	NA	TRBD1	TGTGCCAGCAGCTTGGGTGCGGGACAGGAATTAGGCTACGAGCAGTACTTC	CASSLGAGQELGYEQYF
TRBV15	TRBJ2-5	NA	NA	TGTGCCACCAGCAGAGAGGGGACTGGGGAGACCCAGTACTTC	CATSREGTGETQYF
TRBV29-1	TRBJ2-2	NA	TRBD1	TGCAGCGTTGAACTCACAGGGGTTACCGGGGAGCTGTTTTTT	CSVELTGVTGELFF
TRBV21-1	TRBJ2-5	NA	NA	TGTGCCAGCAGCAAAAGGACCCTGCGGGGGGGCGGAAAGACCCAGTACTTC	CASSKRTLRGGGKTQYF
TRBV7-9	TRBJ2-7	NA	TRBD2	TGTGCCAGCAGCCCACTAGCGGGAGGCTACGAGCAGTACTTC	CASSPLAGGYEQYF
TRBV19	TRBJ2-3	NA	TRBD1	TGTGCCAGTAGTCGGACAGGACTTTTCGATACGCAGTATTTT	CASSRTGLFDTQYF
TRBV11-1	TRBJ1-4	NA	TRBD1	TGTGCCAGCAGCTTAACGGGACAGGGACACGAAAAACTGTTTTTT	CASSLTGQGHEKLFF
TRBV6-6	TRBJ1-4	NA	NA	TGTGCCAGCAGCCCTGGGGCCAGCGTACCAAAACTGTTTTTT	CASSPGASVPKLFF
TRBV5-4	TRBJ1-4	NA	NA	TGTGCCAGCAGCTTGGATCAGGGGCCGGAGGAAAAACTGTTTTTT	CASSLDQGPEEKLFF
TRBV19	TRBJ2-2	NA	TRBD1	TGTGCCAGTAGTCTCCGACAGGGGCTTACAATCGGGGAGCTGTTTTTT	CASSLRQGLTIGELFF
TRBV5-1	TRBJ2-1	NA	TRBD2	TGCGCCAGCAGCTTTCCCGGGACTAGCGGGGGGGCCGCCAATGAGCAGTTCTTC	CASSFPGTSGGAANEQFF
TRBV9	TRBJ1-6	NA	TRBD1	TGTGCCAGCAGCGCCTCGGGACAGGAGAGTTCACCCCTCCACTTT	CASSASGQESSPLHF
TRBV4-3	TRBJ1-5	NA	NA	TGCGCCAGCAGCCAAAATACCATCGACGCGGCGAATCAGCCCCAGCATTTT	CASSQNTIDAANQPQHF
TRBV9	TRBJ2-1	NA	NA	TGTGCCAGCAGCGTAGGAGCCAGGGTACGAGAGCAGTTCTTC	CASSVGARVREQFF
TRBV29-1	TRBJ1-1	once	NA	TGCAGCGTTGAGGCAGGGAACGTGGGTGTCACTGAAGCTTTCTTT	CSVEAGNVGVTEAFF
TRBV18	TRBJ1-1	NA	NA	TGTGCCAGCTCTCCCCTAGACAGGAACACTGAAGCTTTCTTT	CASSPLDRNTEAFF
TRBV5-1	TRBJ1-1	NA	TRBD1	TGCGCCAGCAAGGGACAGACCAACACTGAAGCTTTCTTT	CASKGQTNTEAFF
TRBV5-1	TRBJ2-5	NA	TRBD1	TGCGCCAGCAGCTTACAGGGGAACGAGGAGACCCAGTACTTC	CASSLQGNEETQYF
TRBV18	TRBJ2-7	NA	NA	TGTGCCAGCTCACCGGCGTTGGGGGGGGCGAAAGAGCAGTACTTC	CASSPALGGAKEQYF
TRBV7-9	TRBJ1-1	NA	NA	TGTGCCAGCAGCTTATCCACTCAGGGTAACGAAGCTTTCTTT	CASSLSTQGNEAFF
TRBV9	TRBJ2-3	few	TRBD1	TGTGCCAGCAGCCTGGGACAGGGGGCGGGAGATACGCAGTATTTT	CASSLGQGAGDTQYF
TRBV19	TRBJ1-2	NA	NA	TGTGCCAGTAGTATAAACTGGGGGCAGAGTGGCTACACCTTC	CASSINWGQSGYTF
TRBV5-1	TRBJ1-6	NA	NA	TGCGCCAGCAGCTTGTCTACCCCGAGCTCCTATAATTCACCCCTCCACTTT	CASSLSTPSSYNSPLHF
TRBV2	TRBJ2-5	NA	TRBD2	TGTGCCAGCAGTGTACTAGCGGGGGAAGAGACCCAGTACTTC	CASSVLAGEETQYF
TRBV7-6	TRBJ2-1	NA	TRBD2	TGTGCCAGCAGCTTTAGCGGGGGCAATTGGAATGAGCAGTTCTTC	CASSFSGGNWNEQFF
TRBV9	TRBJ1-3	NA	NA	TGTGCCAGCGGAGGGAACAACTCTGGAAACACCATATATTTT	CASGGNNSGNTIYF
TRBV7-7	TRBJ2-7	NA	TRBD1	TGTGCCAGCAGCCTCGGGACAGGGGCCTACGAGCAGTACTTC	CASSLGTGAYEQYF
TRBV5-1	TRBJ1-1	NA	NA	TGCGCCAGCAGCCCGGATCCCCGACAGATGAACACTGAAGCTTTCTTT	CASSPDPRQMNTEAFF
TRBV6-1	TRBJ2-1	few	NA	TGTGCCAGCAGTGATGGAGGGCTAGGGCAGTTCTTC	CASSDGGLGQFF
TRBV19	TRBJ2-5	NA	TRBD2	TGTGCCAGTAGTATACCGGGACTAGCAAGAGAGACCCAGTACTTC	CASSIPGLARETQYF
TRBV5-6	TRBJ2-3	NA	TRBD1	TGTGCCAGCAGCTTAGCCGGGACAGGGTACACAGATACGCAGTATTTT	CASSLAGTGYTDTQYF
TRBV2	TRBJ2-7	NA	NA	TGTGCCAGCCAGCGGTTGGGTGGGGAGCAGTACTTC	CASQRLGGEQYF
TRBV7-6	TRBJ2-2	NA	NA	TGTGCCAGCAGCTTAGGAGAAGTCGGCGGGGAGCTGTTTTTT	CASSLGEVGGELFF